This TCR beta chain was recovered during a study of T cell responses to AZD1222 COVID-19 vaccine. Findings of the study overall: At baseline, just a handful of AZD1222 recipients tested seropositive. White British ancestry dominated among donors, who included more females, and clonal diversity was possibly underestimated. There were repertoire samples only from the period after the peak T cell response. Spike-wide vaccine-associated CD4 TCRs dominated at 160-218 and 743-854.

Concerning this clone itself: The target antigen is unknown.

The V gene end was trimmed by 5 bases and the J gene end by 10 bases; junction bases not matched to a gene: 5. The CDR3 has 14 amino acids. The V gene's germline CDR1 is MNHEY and CDR2 SMNVEV (reference sequence). TCRdb's table, derived via immunoSEQ multiplex PCR, lists solely in-frame clones and lacks some. In the table there are over 100,000 clones, 90% of which are singletons. Specimen: peripheral blood, collected on day 0 of AZD1222 vaccination. The chain links TRBV27 to TRBJ1-6, with 10 bases identical to TRBD1. This sequence was found in an adult in good health. The CDR3, as DNA: TGTGCCAGCAGTCCCGACAGGGGGCTCTCACCCCTCCACTTT. This codes for CASSPDRGLSPLHF.